This TCR beta chain was profiled in a study of blood T cell repertoires in COVID-19. Turning to the study itself: Some COVID-19 samples were acute and others convalescent; all came from the United States, Italy and Spain.

Across under 25 US areas, participants ranged in age from about 18 to 90 years. This clone was observed a single time. The V gene end was trimmed by 5 bases and the J gene end by 11 bases; junction bases not matched to a gene: 12. This CDR3 region has 14 residues. Germline V lookup: CDR1 SGHTA, CDR2 FQGNSA. Under the authors' procedure: Using reference gene primer amplification, nucleated cell counts were estimated. Data came from immunoSEQ multiplex PCR; TCRdb stores just in-frame clones and leaves some out. V and J calls and clone size come straight from that table; D and trimming were deduced from the DNA. The table lists approximately 300,000 clones, 70% to 90% of them singletons.

The genes are TRBV7-2 and TRBJ2-1, with 7 nucleotides matching TRBD1. Sequenced input: PBMCs or T cells enriched from blood (not recorded which). This clonotype was sampled from a woman aged 30 to 39 who had recovered from COVID-19. This CDR3 is CASSLLGQEEKQFF. Here the CDR3 DNA reads TGTGCCAGCAGCCTTCTAGGACAGGAGGAAAAGCAGTTCTTC.